This is a list of T cell receptor beta chains from one sample in a study of T cell responses to AZD1222 COVID-19 vaccine. The table came from immunoSEQ multiplex PCR; TCRdb's copy has only in-frame clones and leaves some out. This sample has over 100,000 clones, with over 75% found just once. This material consisted of peripheral blood, taken on day 0 of AZD1222 vaccination. The source is an adult in good health. Each CDR3 is given with its conserved first and last residue. A D gene is named only where the DNA matches it firmly. Clone size is stated in some rows and not others, as once, few, many or a class when expanded.

V	size	J	D	CDR3	DNA
TRBV21-1	.	TRBJ1-6	.	CASSHTGGADSPLHF	TGTGCCAGCAGCCATACAGGGGGCGCTGATTCACCCCTCCACTTT
TRBV2	.	TRBJ2-2	TRBD1	CASRDPGGANGELFF	TGTGCCAGCAGGGACCCAGGGGGCGCGAACGGGGAGCTGTTTTTT
TRBV10-3	few	TRBJ1-1	.	CAIMGGAEAFF	TGTGCCATCATGGGAGGGGCTGAAGCTTTCTTT
TRBV5-6	.	TRBJ1-5	TRBD1	CASSISPGQWNQPQHF	TGTGCCAGCAGCATCTCACCGGGACAGTGGAATCAGCCCCAGCATTTT
TRBV7-9	.	TRBJ2-1	TRBD1	CASSVDRGQDFF	TGTGCCAGCAGCGTAGACAGGGGGCAGGATTTCTTC
TRBV3-1/TRBV3-2	.	TRBJ2-1	TRBD2	CASRLAGVNEQFF	TGTGCCAGCAGACTAGCGGGGGTTAATGAGCAGTTCTTC
TRBV19	.	TRBJ1-2	.	CASSRWTEARRYTF	TGTGCCAGTAGTCGATGGACAGAGGCAAGGAGGTACACCTTC
TRBV19	.	TRBJ2-7	TRBD1	CASSGVTGDPSYEQYF	TGTGCCAGTAGTGGGGTTACAGGGGACCCATCCTACGAGCAGTACTTC
TRBV6-2/TRBV6-3	.	TRBJ2-5	.	CASSGGHPETQYF	TGTGCCAGCAGTGGGGGACACCCAGAGACCCAGTACTTC
TRBV5-1	few	TRBJ2-7	.	CASSLGAYEQYF	TGCGCCAGCAGCTTGGGGGCCTACGAGCAGTACTTC
TRBV15	.	TRBJ1-1	.	CATSHRVNTEAFF	TGTGCCACTTCCCACCGCGTGAACACTGAAGCTTTCTTT
TRBV19	.	TRBJ1-3	.	CASSGGTAGNTIYF	TGTGCCAGTAGTGGGGGGACTGCCGGAAACACCATATATTTT
TRBV6-1	once	TRBJ1-1	TRBD1	CASSEEQGGGTEAFF	TGTGCCAGCAGTGAAGAGCAGGGGGGGGGCACTGAAGCTTTCTTT
TRBV18	.	TRBJ1-6	TRBD1	CASSLGQGSDSPLHF	TGTGCCAGCTCACTCGGACAGGGGAGCGATTCACCCCTCCACTTT
TRBV20-1	.	TRBJ2-1	TRBD2	CSASRQQTSGGLGQFF	TGCAGTGCTAGTAGACAGCAGACTAGCGGGGGCTTGGGGCAGTTCTTC
TRBV19	.	TRBJ2-1	.	CASSIDHYFYNEQFF	TGTGCCAGTAGTATAGATCACTATTTCTACAATGAGCAGTTCTTC
TRBV3-1/TRBV3-2	few	TRBJ1-2	TRBD1	CASSPRQGDYGYTF	TGTGCCAGCAGCCCCCGACAGGGAGACTATGGCTACACCTTC
TRBV18	.	TRBJ2-5	TRBD2	CASSPPIRGTSGGDPNQETQYF	TGTGCCAGCTCACCACCGATTCGGGGAACTAGCGGGGGGGACCCCAATCAAGAGACCCAGTACTTC
TRBV10-1	few	TRBJ2-3	TRBD1	CASTAGTGGTDTQYF	TGCGCCAGCACCGCCGGGACAGGGGGCACAGATACGCAGTATTTT
TRBV11-2	once	TRBJ1-1	.	CASSSEMNTEAFF	TGTGCCAGCAGCTCGGAGATGAACACTGAAGCTTTCTTT
TRBV2	.	TRBJ2-3	TRBD2	CASIRTSGPPPDTQYF	TGTGCCAGCATTCGGACTAGCGGCCCCCCCCCAGATACGCAGTATTTT
TRBV24-1	.	TRBJ2-1	.	CATSDTSGNEQFF	TGTGCCACCAGTGATACGTCAGGGAATGAGCAGTTCTTC
TRBV11-2	.	TRBJ1-6	.	CASSLADSNNSPLHF	TGTGCCAGCAGCTTAGCTGACAGCAACAATTCACCCCTCCACTTT
TRBV7-8	.	TRBJ2-3	TRBD2	CASSLSLAGGPDTQYF	TGTGCCAGCAGCTTAAGCCTAGCGGGGGGGCCGGATACGCAGTATTTT
TRBV7-8	.	TRBJ1-4	TRBD1	CASSSTGGEKLFF	TGTGCCAGCAGTTCGACAGGGGGTGAAAAACTGTTTTTT
TRBV15	.	TRBJ1-2	.	CATSRAGDYGYTF	TGTGCCACCAGCAGAGCAGGGGACTATGGCTACACCTTC
TRBV3-1/TRBV3-2	.	TRBJ2-4	TRBD2	CASSLWTSGGASPQYF	TGTGCCAGCAGCCTCTGGACTAGCGGGGGGGCTAGTCCTCAGTACTTC
TRBV5-1	once	TRBJ1-2	TRBD1	CASSLALTGGVSYGYTF	TGCGCCAGCAGCTTGGCCCTGACAGGGGGCGTATCCTATGGCTACACCTTC
TRBV9	.	TRBJ1-1	TRBD1	CASSPQGTGLSTEAFF	TGTGCCAGCAGCCCCCAAGGGACAGGGCTGAGCACTGAAGCTTTCTTT
TRBV7-2	.	TRBJ1-4	.	CASSTSHEKLFF	TGTGCCAGCAGCACCTCCCATGAAAAACTGTTTTTT
TRBV29-1	.	TRBJ1-3	TRBD1	CSAGGTGSGNTIYF	TGCAGCGCCGGTGGGACAGGGTCTGGAAACACCATATATTTT
TRBV10-2	.	TRBJ1-2	TRBD1	CASSDWGQGLHGYTF	TGCGCCAGCAGTGATTGGGGACAGGGATTACATGGCTACACCTTC
TRBV29-1	.	TRBJ1-3	.	CSVRTGKSSGNTIYF	TGCAGCGTTCGAACAGGGAAGAGCTCTGGAAACACCATATATTTT
TRBV18	.	TRBJ1-1	.	CASSVQENTEAFF	TGTGCCAGCTCTGTACAGGAGAACACTGAAGCTTTCTTT
TRBV11-2	few	TRBJ2-3	.	CASSLDLGLTDTQYF	TGTGCCAGCAGCCTGGACTTGGGGCTCACAGATACGCAGTATTTT
TRBV7-6	.	TRBJ1-2	.	CASSLGGIDYGYTF	TGTGCCAGCAGCTTAGGGGGAATTGACTATGGCTACACCTTC
TRBV2	.	TRBJ1-1	.	CASVKTELNTEAFF	TGTGCCAGCGTTAAGACAGAACTGAACACTGAAGCTTTCTTT
TRBV29-1	.	TRBJ2-1	TRBD2	CSVGGGTGIYNEQFF	TGCAGCGTGGGGGGGGGAACAGGAATTTACAATGAGCAGTTCTTC
TRBV12-5	.	TRBJ2-1	.	CASGLSNEQFF	TGTGCTAGTGGTTTATCAAATGAGCAGTTCTTC
TRBV18	.	TRBJ1-2	.	CASSPIQGLFDGYTF	TGTGCCAGCTCCCCTATACAGGGATTGTTCGATGGCTACACCTTC
TRBV7-2	.	TRBJ1-1	.	CASSLALREDTEAFF	TGTGCCAGCAGCTTAGCGCTCAGGGAGGACACTGAAGCTTTCTTT
TRBV5-1	.	TRBJ1-2	.	CASSPLGGEDYGYTF	TGCGCCAGCAGCCCGCTGGGAGGGGAGGACTATGGCTACACCTTC
TRBV19	few	TRBJ2-1	.	CASSKGAGGEQFF	TGTGCCAGTAGTAAGGGAGCAGGCGGGGAGCAGTTCTTC
TRBV6-6	few	TRBJ1-1	.	CASSPSGIRTLNTEAFF	TGTGCCAGCAGTCCCTCGGGGATTCGGACGCTGAACACTGAAGCTTTCTTT
TRBV19	few	TRBJ1-2	.	CASSAPVGRENYGYTF	TGTGCCAGCTCCGCCCCCGTTGGCAGGGAAAACTATGGCTACACCTTC
TRBV5-1	.	TRBJ2-7	.	CASSPQQGTYEQYF	TGCGCCAGCAGCCCGCAACAGGGTACCTACGAGCAGTACTTC
TRBV19	.	TRBJ2-7	TRBD1	CASSRDRVYEQYF	TGTGCCAGTAGCCGGGACAGGGTCTACGAGCAGTACTTC